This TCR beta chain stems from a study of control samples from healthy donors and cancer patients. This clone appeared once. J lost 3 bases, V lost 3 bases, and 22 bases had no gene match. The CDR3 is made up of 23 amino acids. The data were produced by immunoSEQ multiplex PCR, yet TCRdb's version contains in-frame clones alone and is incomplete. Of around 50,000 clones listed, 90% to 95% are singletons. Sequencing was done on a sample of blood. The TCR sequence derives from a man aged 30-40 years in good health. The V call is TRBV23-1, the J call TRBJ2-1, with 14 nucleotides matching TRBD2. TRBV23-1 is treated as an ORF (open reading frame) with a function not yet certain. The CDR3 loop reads CASSHPPDRDRTSGRLSYNEQFF. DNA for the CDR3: TGCGCCAGCAGTCACCCACCGGACAGGGACCGGACTAGCGGGAGGTTAAGCTACAATGAGCAGTTCTTC.